This TCR beta chain is drawn from a study of blood T cells in healthy people across ages. Drawn from each donor were 8.5 to 10 milliliters of peripheral blood. Of note for this clonotype: Its antigen is undetermined.

Study results and caveats: As age increased, TCR beta diversity per million T cells fell in a roughly linear fashion. Strong correlation linked observed beta diversity and percent naive T cells.

The CDR3 has 14 amino acids. V was cut by 5 bases and J by 5 bases, with 16 bases left in between. CDR1 MNHEY and CDR2 SMNVEV come from the germline V gene (reference sequence). A second PCR of roughly 6 to 12 cycles used a sample-barcoded 5' primer and a J-beta primer mix. TCRdb itself ran the 5' RACE reads through MiXCR, one entry per CDR3 protein. The table shows approximately 350,000 distinct CDR3 sequences, with about 52% occurring only once. This clonotype originated in a man aged 60 to 69 in good health. The genes are TRBV27 and TRBJ2-7; D is unclear. The sequenced material came from blood. In nucleotides, the CDR3 is TGTGCCAGCAGTCCGCCGAAGAGTCGGCACGAGCAGTACTTC. As protein: CASSPPKSRHEQYF.